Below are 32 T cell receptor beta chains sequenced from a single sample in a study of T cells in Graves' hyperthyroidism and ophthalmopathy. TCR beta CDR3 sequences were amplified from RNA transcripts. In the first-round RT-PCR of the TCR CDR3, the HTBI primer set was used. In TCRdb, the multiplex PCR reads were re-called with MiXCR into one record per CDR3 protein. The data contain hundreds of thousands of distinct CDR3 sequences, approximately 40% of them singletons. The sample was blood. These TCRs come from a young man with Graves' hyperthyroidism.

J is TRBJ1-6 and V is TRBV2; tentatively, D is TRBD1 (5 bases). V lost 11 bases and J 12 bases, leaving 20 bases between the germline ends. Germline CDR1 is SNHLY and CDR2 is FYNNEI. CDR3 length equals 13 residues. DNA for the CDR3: TGTGCCCCTCGAGGGACGCAAGGTTTACCCCTCCACTTT. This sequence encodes CAPRGTQGLPLHF. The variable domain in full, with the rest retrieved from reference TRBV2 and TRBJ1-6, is EPEVTQTPSHQVTQMGQEVILRCVPISNHLYFYWYRQILGQKVEFLVSFYNNEISEKSEIFDDQFSVERPDGSNFTLKIRSTKLEDSAMYFCAPRGTQGLPLHFGNGTRLTVT.

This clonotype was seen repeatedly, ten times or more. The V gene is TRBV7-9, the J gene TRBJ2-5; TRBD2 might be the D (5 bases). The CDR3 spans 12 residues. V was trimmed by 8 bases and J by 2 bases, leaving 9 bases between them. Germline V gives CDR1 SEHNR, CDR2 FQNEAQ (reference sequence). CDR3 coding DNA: TGTGCCAGCTCCGGACTGCAAGAGACCCAGTACTTC. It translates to CASSGLQETQYF.

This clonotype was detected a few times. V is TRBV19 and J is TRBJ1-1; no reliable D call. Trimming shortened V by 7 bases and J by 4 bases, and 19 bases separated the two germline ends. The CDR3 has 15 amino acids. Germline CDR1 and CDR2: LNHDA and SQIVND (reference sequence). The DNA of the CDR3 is TGTGCCAGTACCTTGGATCCCCTTACAAGCACTGAAGCTTTCTTT. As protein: CASTLDPLTSTEAFF.

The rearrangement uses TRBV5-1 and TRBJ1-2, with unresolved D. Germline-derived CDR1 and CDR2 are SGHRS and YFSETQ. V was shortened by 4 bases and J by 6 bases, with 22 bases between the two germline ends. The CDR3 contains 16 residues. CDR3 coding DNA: TGCGCCAGCAGCCAAGAGGATAGGACGGTCGAAGATGGCTACACCTTC. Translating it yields CASSQEDRTVEDGYTF.

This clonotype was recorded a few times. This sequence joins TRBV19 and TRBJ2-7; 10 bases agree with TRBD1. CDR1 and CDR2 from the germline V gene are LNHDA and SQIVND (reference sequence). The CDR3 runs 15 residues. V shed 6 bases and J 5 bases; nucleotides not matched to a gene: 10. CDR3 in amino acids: CASRIGQGGSDEQYF. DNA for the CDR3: TGTGCCAGTAGGATCGGACAGGGGGGATCGGACGAGCAGTACTTC.

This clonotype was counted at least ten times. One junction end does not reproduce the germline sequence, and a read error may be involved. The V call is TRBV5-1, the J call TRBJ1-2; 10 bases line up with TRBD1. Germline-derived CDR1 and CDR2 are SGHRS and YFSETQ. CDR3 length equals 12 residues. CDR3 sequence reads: CASSLDRGGYTF. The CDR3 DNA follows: TGTGCCAGCAGCTTGGACAGGGGGGGCTACACCTTC.

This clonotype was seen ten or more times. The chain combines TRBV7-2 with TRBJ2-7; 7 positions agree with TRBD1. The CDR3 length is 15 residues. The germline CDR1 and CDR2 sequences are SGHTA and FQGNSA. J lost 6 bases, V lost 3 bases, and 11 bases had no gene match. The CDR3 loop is CASSFKVGQTVEQYF. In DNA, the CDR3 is TGTGCCAGCAGCTTCAAGGTGGGACAGACAGTCGAGCAGTACTTC.

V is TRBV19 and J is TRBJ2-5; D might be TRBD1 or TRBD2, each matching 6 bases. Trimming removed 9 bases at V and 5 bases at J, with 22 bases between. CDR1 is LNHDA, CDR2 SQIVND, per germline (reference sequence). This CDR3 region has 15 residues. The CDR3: CASSSGGREAETQYF. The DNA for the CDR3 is TGTGCCAGCAGTTCCGGGGGCAGGGAAGCGGAGACCCAGTACTTC. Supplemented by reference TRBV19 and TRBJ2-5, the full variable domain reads DGGITQSPKYLFRKEGQNVTLSCEQNLNHDAMYWYRQDPGQGLRLIYYSQIVNDFQKGDIAEGYSVSREKKESFPLTVTSAQKNPTAFYLCASSSGGREAETQYFGPGTRLLVL.

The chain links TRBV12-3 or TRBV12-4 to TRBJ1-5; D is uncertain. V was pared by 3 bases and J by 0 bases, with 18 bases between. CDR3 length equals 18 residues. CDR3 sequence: CASSFQVPHDYSNQPQHF. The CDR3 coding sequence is TGTGCCAGCAGTTTTCAGGTACCGCACGATTATAGCAATCAGCCCCAGCATTTT.

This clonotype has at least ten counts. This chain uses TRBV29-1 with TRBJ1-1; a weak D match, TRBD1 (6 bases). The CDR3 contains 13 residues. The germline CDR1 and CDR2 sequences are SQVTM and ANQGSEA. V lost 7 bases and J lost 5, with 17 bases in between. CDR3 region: CSAGVAGVTEAFF. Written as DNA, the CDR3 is TGCAGCGCGGGAGTTGCAGGGGTAACTGAAGCTTTCTTT.

CDR3 coding DNA: TGCAGCGCGACAGTTGACGAGTTCTACGAGCAGTACTTC. The encoded protein is CSATVDEFYEQYF. V is TRBV29-1 and J is TRBJ2-7, with D possibly TRBD1 on 5 matching bases. The CDR3 length is 13 residues. V lost 7 bases, J lost 3 bases, and 16 bases lay in between. Germline CDR1 and CDR2: SQVTM and ANQGSEA.

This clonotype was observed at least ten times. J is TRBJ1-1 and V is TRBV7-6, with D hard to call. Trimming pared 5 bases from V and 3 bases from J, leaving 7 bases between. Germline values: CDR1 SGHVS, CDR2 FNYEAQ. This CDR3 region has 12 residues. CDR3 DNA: TGTGCCAGCAGCGCTCCGTACACTGAAGCTTTCTTT. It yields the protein CASSAPYTEAFF.

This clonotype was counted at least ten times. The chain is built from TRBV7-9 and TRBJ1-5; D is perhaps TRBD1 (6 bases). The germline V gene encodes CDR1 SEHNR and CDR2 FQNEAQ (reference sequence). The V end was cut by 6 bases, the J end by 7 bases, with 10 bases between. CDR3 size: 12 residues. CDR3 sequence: CASRAGEQPQHF. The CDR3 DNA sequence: TGTGCCAGCAGGGCAGGGGAACAGCCCCAGCATTTT.

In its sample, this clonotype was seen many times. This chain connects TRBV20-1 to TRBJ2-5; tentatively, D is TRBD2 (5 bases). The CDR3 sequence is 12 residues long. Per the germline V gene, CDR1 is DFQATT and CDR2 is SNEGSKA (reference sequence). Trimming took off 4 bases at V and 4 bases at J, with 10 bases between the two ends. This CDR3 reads CSAMDSLETQYF. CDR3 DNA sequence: TGCAGTGCTATGGACTCCTTAGAGACCCAGTACTTC.

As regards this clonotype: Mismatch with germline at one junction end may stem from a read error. The CDR3 DNA follows: TGCAGCGTTGGGTGGTGGAGAGCAGACTACGCGCAGTACTTC. This sequence encodes CSVGWWRADYAQYF. This rearrangement joins TRBV29-1 to TRBJ2-7; D possibly corresponds to TRBD2 (5 bases). The CDR3 is 14 amino acids. Germline V gives CDR1 SQVTM, CDR2 ANQGSEA.

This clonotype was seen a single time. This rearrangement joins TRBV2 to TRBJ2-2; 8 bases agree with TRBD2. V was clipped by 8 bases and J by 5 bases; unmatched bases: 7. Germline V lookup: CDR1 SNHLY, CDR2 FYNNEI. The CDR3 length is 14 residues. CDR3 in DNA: TGTGCCAGCCTCAGCGGGAGCGGTACCGGGGAGCTGTTTTTT. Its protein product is CASLSGSGTGELFF.

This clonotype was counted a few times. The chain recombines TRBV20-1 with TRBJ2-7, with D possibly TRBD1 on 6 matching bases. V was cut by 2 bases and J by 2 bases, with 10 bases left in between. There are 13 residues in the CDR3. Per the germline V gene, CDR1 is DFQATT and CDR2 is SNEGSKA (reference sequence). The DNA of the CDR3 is TGCAGTGCTAGATTGGGGGCCACCTACGAGCAGTACTTC. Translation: CSARLGATYEQYF.

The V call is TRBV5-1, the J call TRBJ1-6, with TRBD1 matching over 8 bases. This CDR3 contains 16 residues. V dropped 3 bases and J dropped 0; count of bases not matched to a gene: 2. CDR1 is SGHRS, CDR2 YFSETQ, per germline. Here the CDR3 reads CASSWDRSSYNSPLHF. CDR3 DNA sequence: TGCGCCAGCAGCTGGGACAGGAGCTCCTATAATTCACCCCTCCACTTT.

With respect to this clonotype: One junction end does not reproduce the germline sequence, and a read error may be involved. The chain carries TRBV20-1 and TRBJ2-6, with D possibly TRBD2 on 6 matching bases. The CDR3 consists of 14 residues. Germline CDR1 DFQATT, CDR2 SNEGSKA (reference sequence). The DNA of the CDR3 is TGCAGTGCTAGTCCTGGGACTGGGGCCAGCGTCCTGACTTTC. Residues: CSASPGTGASVLTF.

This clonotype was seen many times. CDR3 nucleotides: TGTGCCAGCAGCTTAGGAGGGACTCGAGAAAAACTGTTTTTT. This gives the protein CASSLGGTREKLFF. The chain uses TRBV7-6 and TRBJ1-4; D is perhaps TRBD1 (5 bases). The CDR3 has 14 amino acids. The germline V and J ends were trimmed by 1 base and 8 bases, with 11 bases remaining between them. The germline V gene encodes CDR1 SGHVS and CDR2 FNYEAQ. Variable domain in full (rest from reference TRBV7-6 and TRBJ1-4): GAGVSQSPRYKVTKRGQDVALRCDPISGHVSLYWYRQALGQGPEFLTYFNYEAQQDKSGLPNDRFSAERPEGSISTLTIQRTEQRDSAMYRCASSLGGTREKLFFGSGTQLSVL.

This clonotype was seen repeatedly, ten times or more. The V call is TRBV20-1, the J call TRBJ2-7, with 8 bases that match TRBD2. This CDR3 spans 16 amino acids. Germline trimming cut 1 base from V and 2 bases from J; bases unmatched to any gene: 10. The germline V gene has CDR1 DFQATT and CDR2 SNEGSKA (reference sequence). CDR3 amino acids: CSARGSETSDTYEQYF. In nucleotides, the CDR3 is TGCAGTGCTAGAGGATCGGAGACTAGCGACACCTACGAGCAGTACTTC.

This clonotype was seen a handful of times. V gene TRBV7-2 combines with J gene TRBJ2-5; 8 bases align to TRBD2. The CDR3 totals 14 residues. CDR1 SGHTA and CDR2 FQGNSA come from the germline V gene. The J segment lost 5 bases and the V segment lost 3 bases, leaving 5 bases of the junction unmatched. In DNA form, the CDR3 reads TGTGCCAGCAGCTTGTTCGGGAGGGGGGAGACCCAGTACTTC. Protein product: CASSLFGRGETQYF.

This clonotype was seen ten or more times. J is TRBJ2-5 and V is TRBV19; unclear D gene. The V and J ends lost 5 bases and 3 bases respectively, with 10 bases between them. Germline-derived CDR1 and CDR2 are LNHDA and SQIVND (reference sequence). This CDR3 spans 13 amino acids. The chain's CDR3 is CASSDHREETQYF. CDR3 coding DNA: TGTGCCAGTAGTGATCACCGGGAAGAGACCCAGTACTTC.

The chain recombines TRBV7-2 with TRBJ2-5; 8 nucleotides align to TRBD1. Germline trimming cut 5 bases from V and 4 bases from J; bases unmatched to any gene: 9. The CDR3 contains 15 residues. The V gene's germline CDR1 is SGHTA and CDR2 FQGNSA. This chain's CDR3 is CASSHGQGGGETQYF. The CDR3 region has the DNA TGTGCCAGCAGCCATGGACAGGGTGGTGGAGAGACCCAGTACTTC.

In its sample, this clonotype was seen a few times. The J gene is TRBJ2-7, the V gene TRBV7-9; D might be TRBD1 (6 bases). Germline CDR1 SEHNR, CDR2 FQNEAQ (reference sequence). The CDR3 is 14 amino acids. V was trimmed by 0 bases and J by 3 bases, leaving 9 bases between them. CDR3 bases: TGTGCCAGCAGCTTAGCGAACAGGGTCTACGAGCAGTACTTC. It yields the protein CASSLANRVYEQYF.

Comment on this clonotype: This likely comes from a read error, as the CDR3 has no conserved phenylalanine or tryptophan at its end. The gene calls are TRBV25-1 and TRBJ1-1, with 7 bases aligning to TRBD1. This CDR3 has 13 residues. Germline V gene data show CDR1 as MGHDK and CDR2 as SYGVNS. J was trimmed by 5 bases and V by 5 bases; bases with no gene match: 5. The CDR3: CASSQGGVTEAFS. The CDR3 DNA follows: TGTGCCAGCAGTCAGGGGGGCGTGACTGAAGCTTTCTCT.

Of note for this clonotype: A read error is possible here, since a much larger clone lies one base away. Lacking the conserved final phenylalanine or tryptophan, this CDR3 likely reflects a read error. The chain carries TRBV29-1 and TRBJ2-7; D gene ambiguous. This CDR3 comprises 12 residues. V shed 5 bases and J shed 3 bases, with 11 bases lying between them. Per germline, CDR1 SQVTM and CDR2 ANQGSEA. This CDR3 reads CSVMKGGYEQYL. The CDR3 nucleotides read TGCAGCGTTATGAAGGGTGGCTACGAGCAGTACCTC.

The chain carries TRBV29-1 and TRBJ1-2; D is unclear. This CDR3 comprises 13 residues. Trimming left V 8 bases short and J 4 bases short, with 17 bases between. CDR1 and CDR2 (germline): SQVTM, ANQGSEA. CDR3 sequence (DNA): TGCAGCTTAACTTGGGCGGGAGTCTATGGCTACACCTTC. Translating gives CSLTWAGVYGYTF.

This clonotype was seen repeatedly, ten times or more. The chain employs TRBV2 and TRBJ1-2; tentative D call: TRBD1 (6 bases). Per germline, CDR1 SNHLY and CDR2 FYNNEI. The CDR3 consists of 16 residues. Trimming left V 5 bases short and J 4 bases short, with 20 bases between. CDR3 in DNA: TGTGCCAGCAGTCCCAGCGCGACAGGAGCCTCCTATGGCTACACCTTC. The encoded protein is CASSPSATGASYGYTF.

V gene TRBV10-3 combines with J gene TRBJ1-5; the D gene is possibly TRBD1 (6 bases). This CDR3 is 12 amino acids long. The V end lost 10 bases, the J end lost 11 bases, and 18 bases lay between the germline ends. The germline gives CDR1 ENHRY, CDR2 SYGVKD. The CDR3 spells CATSGVVETQHF. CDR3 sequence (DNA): TGTGCCACCTCAGGGGTTGTGGAGACCCAGCATTTT.

The CDR3, as DNA: TGTGCCAGCAGGGGAGGACAGGGTTCCTACGAGCAGTACTTC. Translated, it gives CASRGGQGSYEQYF. This chain connects TRBV7-2 to TRBJ2-7; 8 nucleotides match TRBD1. V was clipped by 6 bases and J by 1 base; unmatched bases: 5. Germline V lookup: CDR1 SGHTA, CDR2 FQGNSA. This CDR3 has 14 residues. The whole variable domain, remainder taken from reference TRBV7-2 and TRBJ2-7, is GAGVSQSPSNKVTEKGKDVELRCDPISGHTALYWYRQSLGQGLEFLIYFQGNSAPDKSGLPSDRFSAERTGGSVSTLTIQRTQQEDSAVYLCASRGGQGSYEQYFGPGTRLTVT.

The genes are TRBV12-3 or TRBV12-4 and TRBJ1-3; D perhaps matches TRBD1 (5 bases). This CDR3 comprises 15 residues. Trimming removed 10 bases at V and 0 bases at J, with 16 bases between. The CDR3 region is CANSIRVSSGNTIYF. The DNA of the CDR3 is TGTGCCAACTCAATCAGGGTGAGCTCTGGAAACACCATATATTTT.